Each of the 4 T cell receptor beta chains below was sequenced from the same sample in a study of molecular identifiers for immune sequencing clone quantification. MiXCR, applied by TCRdb to the PCR reads, yields one record per CDR3 protein. The sample carries 300,000 to 400,000 distinct CDR3 sequences, over 20% recorded once. Sample: naive CD8+ T cells from blood, with Jurkat cell RNA spiked in. The subset is: FACS-sorted CD8+CD4-CCR7+CD45RA+ naive T cells. The source of these receptors is a human donor in good health. Some libraries in this study had Jurkat cell RNA spiked in.

This clonotype came up many times. The rearrangement links TRBV28 to TRBJ2-7, with D unresolved. The length of the CDR3 is 14 residues. Germline CDR1 MDHEN, CDR2 SYDVKM. With 3 bases removed from V and 0 bases from J, the gap between germline ends came to 9 bases. CDR3 in DNA: TGTGCCAGCAGTTTCGGCGGTAGCTCCTACGAGCAGTACTTC. This gives the protein CASSFGGSSYEQYF.

This clonotype appeared many times. V and J are TRBV6-2 or TRBV6-3 and TRBJ1-5; TRBD1 aligns across 10 bases. J lost 4 bases, V lost 6 bases, and 6 bases had no gene match. Germline V gene data show CDR1 as MNHEY and CDR2 as SVGEGT. CDR3 length: 15 amino acids. CDR3 nucleotide sequence: TGTGCCAGCAGCCGACAGGGGGCAGGTAATCAGCCCCAGCATTTT. The encoded protein is CASSRQGAGNQPQHF.

Ten or more counts support this clonotype. The chain uses TRBV4-1 and TRBJ2-7, with 7 bases aligning to TRBD1. This CDR3 comprises 15 residues. Germline CDR1 MGHRA, CDR2 YSYEKL. V shed 3 bases, J shed 0 bases, and the junction held 5 bases outside the gene matches. The chain's CDR3 is CASSHPGQISYEQYF. The CDR3 nucleotides read TGCGCCAGCAGCCACCCGGGACAGATCTCCTACGAGCAGTACTTC.

This clonotype has at least ten counts. The rearrangement uses TRBV20-1 and TRBJ2-7; D is unclear. CDR1 is DFQATT, CDR2 SNEGSKA, per germline (reference sequence). The CDR3 is made up of 12 amino acids. Trimming shortened V by 1 base and J by 1 base, and 5 bases separated the two germline ends. The CDR3 here is CSARGVSYEQYF. The CDR3 bases are TGCAGTGCTAGAGGAGTTTCCTACGAGCAGTACTTC.